The sequence of this TCR beta chain was determined in a study of cytomegalovirus exposure and HLA in healthy donors. Overall study: The 95 to 150 validation repertoires were produced on the same platform as the roughly 660 repertoires of the first cohort. This was reported in a later analysis.

Study-level findings and limits: The study flagged roughly 160 TCR beta chains as cytomegalovirus-associated. Despite most TCR sequences being rare, some public TCRs occurred in many donors.

Method: immunoSEQ multiplex PCR; TCRdb's copy keeps in-frame clones and lacks some. The table records 90,000 to 130,000 clones, 95% of them present only once. With respect to this clone: Its antigen is still unknown.

CDR3 length: 15 amino acids. The V gene end was trimmed by 5 bases and the J gene end by 7 bases; junction bases not matched to a gene: 9. Looked up from germline, CDR1 is MNHNS and CDR2 is SASEGT. Separate from the roughly 720-subject first cohort was the roughly 120-subject validation cohort, to which the donors belonged. The TCR originated in a woman between 18 and 29 years old in good health and CMV-seronegative. The gene calls are TRBV6-1 and TRBJ2-1; 9 nucleotides line up with TRBD2. The source material was PBMCs. The CDR3 DNA follows: TGTGCCAGCAGTTTACCGGGACTAGCTACAAATGAGCAGTTCTTC. This sequence encodes CASSLPGLATNEQFF.